These T cell receptor beta chains were read from a single sample in a study of OX40 agonist ivuxolimab in advanced cancers. TCRdb's table, derived via immunoSEQ multiplex PCR, lists solely in-frame clones and lacks some. The sample has roughly 29,000 clones; less than 95% are singletons. The source material was CD4+ or CD8+ T cells sorted from blood, sampled in a trial of the OX40 agonist ivuxolimab. The receptors originated from an adult with an advanced solid tumor such as melanoma, head and neck, liver or kidney cancer. Both conserved end residues are part of each CDR3. D genes are given only for firm matches. Size values are once, few and many counts, or a class for expanded clones, and some rows have none.

V gene	D gene	CDR3 length	clone size	J gene	CDR3 DNA	CDR3 protein
TRBV19	TRBD2	14	NA	TRBJ2-1	TGTGCCAGTAGTATGGGGGCGGGAGGGGGTGAGCAGTTCTTC	CASSMGAGGGEQFF
TRBV9	NA	13	NA	TRBJ2-7	TGTGCCAGCAGCGAGGGGGGGAGTACCGAGCAGTACTTC	CASSEGGSTEQYF
TRBV14	NA	15	NA	TRBJ1-2	TGTGCCAGCAGCCAAGATTGGGGGGCCCCTTATGGCTACACCTTC	CASSQDWGAPYGYTF
TRBV11-2	NA	13	NA	TRBJ2-7	TGTGCCAGCAGCTTAGGAGGGGGCTACGAGCAGTACTTC	CASSLGGGYEQYF
TRBV7-9	NA	18	once	TRBJ2-2	TGTGCCAGCAGCCAGCTCACGGGATCCGGGAGTCTCACCGGGGAGCTGTTTTTT	CASSQLTGSGSLTGELFF
TRBV7-2	NA	19	NA	TRBJ2-3	TGTGCCAGCACCCACCCCCGTCGTGGCGCCAAGGGGGGCACAGATACGCAGTATTTT	CASTHPRRGAKGGTDTQYF
TRBV5-5	NA	13	NA	TRBJ2-7	TGTGCCAGCAGCTTGACAGATTTCTACGAGCAGTACTTC	CASSLTDFYEQYF
TRBV7-2	TRBD2	17	NA	TRBJ2-7	TGTGCCAGCAGCCTCTCCCTGGGGCTAGCGGGAGGCTACGAGCAGTACTTC	CASSLSLGLAGGYEQYF
TRBV10-3	TRBD2	16	NA	TRBJ2-1	TGTGCCATCAGTGAGTCCGCTAGCGGAGCTTACAATGAGCAGTTCTTC	CAISESASGAYNEQFF
TRBV13	NA	13	once	TRBJ2-1	TGCGCCAGCAGCCACGACTATTACAATGAGCAGTTCTTC	CASSHDYYNEQFF
TRBV12-5	TRBD1	15	NA	TRBJ2-2	TGTGCTAGTGGTCAGGGACAGACAAACACCGGGGAGCTGTTTTTT	CASGQGQTNTGELFF
TRBV27	NA	14	NA	TRBJ2-4	TGTGCCAGCAGCAGTTGGAGACAGGAAAACATTCAGTACTTC	CASSSWRQENIQYF
TRBV6-5	NA	16	NA	TRBJ1-2	TGTGCCAGCAGTTCGACCATCGGGACGGCCGCAAATGGCTACACCTTC	CASSSTIGTAANGYTF
TRBV7-9	TRBD2	16	NA	TRBJ2-1	TGTGCCAGCAGCCCTAGCGCGGCCGGGACTAGCGATGAGCAGTTCTTC	CASSPSAAGTSDEQFF
TRBV29-1	TRBD1	17	NA	TRBJ1-4	TGCAGCGTTGAAGTGAGACAGGGGGGAGCAACTAATGAAAAACTGTTTTTT	CSVEVRQGGATNEKLFF
TRBV28	NA	14	NA	TRBJ2-3	TGTGCCAGCAGTTATTCTACCGGCACAGATACGCAGTATTTT	CASSYSTGTDTQYF
TRBV5-4	TRBD1	16	NA	TRBJ1-2	TGTGCCAGCAGCTCAAACGGACAGGGGGTTAACTATGGCTACACCTTC	CASSSNGQGVNYGYTF
TRBV9	NA	14	NA	TRBJ2-7	TGTGCCAGCAGCGTAGCGGGGGGCCGGTACGAGCAGTACTTC	CASSVAGGRYEQYF
TRBV12-2	NA	16	NA	TRBJ2-5	TGTGCAAGTCGCTTAGCACGACTACTCCAACAAGAGACCCAGTACTTC	CASRLARLLQQETQYF
TRBV11-2	TRBD1	17	once	TRBJ2-5	TGTGCCAGCAGCTTACGAGCCGGGACAGGGGTTCAAGAGACCCAGTACTTC	CASSLRAGTGVQETQYF
TRBV19	TRBD1	16	NA	TRBJ1-5	TGTGCCAGTAGTGCCCGGACAGGGGGCTATTATCAGCCCCAGCATTTT	CASSARTGGYYQPQHF
TRBV18	NA	16	NA	TRBJ2-7	TGTGCCAGCTCAAGCGAAGGCATAGTTCCTGTGGACGAGCAGTACTTC	CASSSEGIVPVDEQYF
TRBV7-9	NA	13	NA	TRBJ2-1	TGTGCCAGCAGGATGGGGGCCCGCAACGAGCAGTTCTTC	CASRMGARNEQFF
TRBV27	NA	14	NA	TRBJ2-7	TGTGCCAGCAGTTTAACAGGGGGGGCCTACGAGCAGTACTTC	CASSLTGGAYEQYF
TRBV19	NA	14	few	TRBJ1-4	TGTGCCAGTAGTCGGACAACAACTAATGAAAAACTGTTTTTT	CASSRTTTNEKLFF
TRBV7-7	TRBD1	17	NA	TRBJ2-2	TGTGCCAGCAGCTTTACCCTAAAACAGGGGGCCGACGGGGAGCTGTTTTTT	CASSFTLKQGADGELFF
TRBV7-9	NA	13	NA	TRBJ2-7	TGTGCCAGCAGCTTAGCAGGGTCCGGCGAGCAGTACTTC	CASSLAGSGEQYF
TRBV29-1	TRBD2	15	once	TRBJ2-2	TGCAGCGTGATGGCTAGCGGGACGAACACCGGGGAGCTGTTTTTT	CSVMASGTNTGELFF
TRBV7-9	NA	11	NA	TRBJ2-7	TGTGCCAGCAGCGACACCTACGAGCAGTACTTC	CASSDTYEQYF
TRBV6-5	NA	12	NA	TRBJ2-7	TGTGCCAGCAGTTCCCCCCCCTACGAGCAGTACTTC	CASSSPPYEQYF
TRBV4-1	NA	17	NA	TRBJ1-2	TGCGCCAGCAGCCAAGATATCCTGGGAGACACATACTATGGCTACACCTTC	CASSQDILGDTYYGYTF
TRBV6-5	NA	14	NA	TRBJ2-5	TGTGCCACGCGCCCCGCGCAGCTCCGGGGGACCCAGTACTTC	CATRPAQLRGTQYF
TRBV7-2	TRBD2	16	NA	TRBJ2-7	TGTGCCAGCAGCTTACGACTAGCGGGGGGTGCCTACGAGCAGTACTTC	CASSLRLAGGAYEQYF
TRBV27	TRBD1	15	NA	TRBJ1-5	TGTGCCAGCAGTTTAATGTCAGGGGGAAATCAGCCCCAGCATTTT	CASSLMSGGNQPQHF
TRBV2	NA	16	NA	TRBJ2-7	TGTGCCAGCAGTGAATTCTGGACTGTTAGCTCCTACGAGCAGTACTTC	CASSEFWTVSSYEQYF
TRBV7-9	NA	14	NA	TRBJ2-7	TGTGCCAGCAGCCCAAACAGGGATTTCTACGAGCAGTACTTC	CASSPNRDFYEQYF
TRBV7-9	TRBD2	16	medium-sized	TRBJ2-1	TGTGCCAGCAGCCCCCCGACTAGCGGGACCTACAATGAGCAGTTCTTC	CASSPPTSGTYNEQFF
TRBV27	NA	15	NA	TRBJ1-5	TGTGCCAGCAGGTCACAAGGACAGATCAATCAGCCCCAGCATTTT	CASRSQGQINQPQHF
TRBV7-2	NA	14	NA	TRBJ2-7	TGTGCCAGCAGCTTAGTGGGGGGTTCCTACGAGCAGTACTTC	CASSLVGGSYEQYF
TRBV7-6	NA	15	NA	TRBJ1-1	TGTGCCAGCAGCTTTTTCGAGGGCGGGGGCACTGAAGCTTTCTTT	CASSFFEGGGTEAFF
TRBV5-1	NA	19	NA	TRBJ2-5	TGCGCCAGCAGCCACGAGGGGGGAATGACAGGGAGGTCAACAGAGACCCAGTACTTC	CASSHEGGMTGRSTETQYF
TRBV19	NA	14	NA	TRBJ2-5	TGTGCCAGTAGTATGGGCCAGGGAGGAGAGACCCAGTACTTC	CASSMGQGGETQYF
TRBV7-9	NA	14	NA	TRBJ1-1	TGTGCCAGCAGCTTAGTTGCAGGGTCAGTCTATGCTTTCTTT	CASSLVAGSVYAFF
TRBV27	NA	16	NA	TRBJ2-7	TGTGCCAGCAGTTTATTTGGATGGGGAGACTCCTACGAGCAGTACTTC	CASSLFGWGDSYEQYF
TRBV11-2	NA	12	NA	TRBJ2-3	TGTGCCACCAGAGGGGAGACGAATACGCAGTATTTT	CATRGETNTQYF
TRBV6-1	NA	17	NA	TRBJ1-5	TGTGCCAGCAGTGAAAAGAGGGGGGGTGCCAGCAATCAGCCCCAGCATTTT	CASSEKRGGASNQPQHF
TRBV11-2	NA	14	once	TRBJ2-5	TGTGCCAGCAGCTTAGTGTTTGCACAAGAGACCCAGTACTTC	CASSLVFAQETQYF
TRBV2	NA	16	NA	TRBJ1-5	TGTGCCAGCAGTGAAGAGATAGGGCAGGCACGTTGGCCCCAGCATTTT	CASSEEIGQARWPQHF
TRBV14	NA	15	NA	TRBJ2-3	TGTGCCAGCAGCCATAGCATGTCAACCACAGATACGCAGTATTTT	CASSHSMSTTDTQYF
TRBV9	TRBD2	14	NA	TRBJ2-1	TGTGCCAGCACCCGGACTAGCTCCTACAATGAGCAGTTCTTC	CASTRTSSYNEQFF
TRBV19	TRBD1	16	NA	TRBJ2-7	TGTGCCAGTAGTCTAACCTACAGGGGTGCGGGCGAGGAGCAGTACTTC	CASSLTYRGAGEEQYF
TRBV7-2	TRBD1	13	NA	TRBJ2-1	TGTGCCAGCAGCCCGGGACAGGCCTATGAGCAGTTCTTC	CASSPGQAYEQFF